The rows below give T cell receptor beta chains drawn from one sample of a study of CD8 T cells in ankylosing spondylitis. TCRdb reprocessed the 5' RACE reads with MiXCR, giving one entry per CDR3 protein. The sample lists under 250,000 distinct CDR3 sequences; about 11% were seen once. Sequenced sample: blood, either unsorted or a sorted T cell fraction (not recorded which). These receptors originate from a male donor with ankylosing spondylitis or in good health (not recorded which). Both conserved end residues are part of each CDR3. Each record gives: V gene, CDR3 length, clone size, D gene, J gene, CDR3 protein, CDR3 DNA. A D gene is named only where the DNA matches it firmly. Expanded clones are given a class, and other clones once, few, many or no size at all.

V: TRBV9; length: 15; size: many; D: .; J: TRBJ2-5; CDR3: CASSVAVLSGETQYF; DNA: TGTGCCAGCAGCGTAGCAGTGCTCTCGGGCGAGACCCAGTACTTC
V: TRBV2; length: 13; size: .; D: .; J: TRBJ2-7; CDR3: CASGRTGLYEQYF; DNA: TGTGCCAGCGGACGGACGGGGCTCTACGAGCAGTACTTC
V: TRBV20-1; length: 13; size: many; D: .; J: TRBJ2-7; CDR3: CSASAPRPREQYF; DNA: TGCAGTGCTAGCGCTCCTCGGCCTCGGGAGCAGTACTTC
V: TRBV5-1; length: 15; size: .; D: .; J: TRBJ2-7; CDR3: CASARGHRSSYEQYF; DNA: TGCGCCAGCGCCCGCGGGCACAGGTCCTCCTACGAGCAGTACTTC
V: TRBV20-1; length: 12; size: .; D: .; J: TRBJ1-1; CDR3: CSAREPRDEAFF; DNA: TGCAGTGCTCGAGAACCCAGAGATGAAGCTTTCTTT
V: TRBV6-1; length: 14; size: few; D: .; J: TRBJ2-5; CDR3: CASSVSTGKETQYF; DNA: TGTGCCAGCAGTGTGTCCACAGGGAAAGAGACCCAGTACTTC
V: TRBV12-3/TRBV12-4; length: 13; size: many; D: TRBD1; J: TRBJ1-1; CDR3: CASSFTGGTEAFF; DNA: TGTGCCAGCAGTTTCACAGGGGGCACTGAAGCTTTCTTT
V: TRBV20-1; length: 14; size: few; D: TRBD2; J: TRBJ2-3; CDR3: CSASLAGYTDTQYF; DNA: TGCAGTGCATCACTAGCGGGATATACAGATACGCAGTATTTT
V: TRBV29-1; length: 15; size: many; D: TRBD1; J: TRBJ1-4; CDR3: CSVAILGTVNEKLFF; DNA: TGCAGCGTGGCGATCTTAGGGACAGTAAATGAAAAACTGTTTTTT
V: TRBV4-2; length: 15; size: many; D: .; J: TRBJ2-1; CDR3: CASSPGTGEVNEQFF; DNA: TGTGCCAGCAGCCCAGGGACCGGGGAGGTGAATGAGCAGTTCTTC
V: TRBV12-3/TRBV12-4; length: 15; size: .; D: TRBD2; J: TRBJ2-3; CDR3: CASSAGTSGPDTQYF; DNA: TGTGCCAGCAGTGCCGGGACTAGCGGGCCAGATACGCAGTATTTT
V: TRBV14; length: 14; size: .; D: TRBD1; J: TRBJ2-1; CDR3: CASSQGTGVDEQFF; DNA: TGTGCCAGCAGTCAAGGGACAGGCGTAGATGAGCAGTTCTTC
V: TRBV3-1; length: 14; size: few; D: .; J: TRBJ2-7; CDR3: CASSQDSQVHEQYF; DNA: TGTGCCAGCAGCCAAGATAGTCAGGTCCACGAGCAGTACTTC
V: TRBV20-1; length: 14; size: many; D: .; J: TRBJ2-2; CDR3: CSAREGGNTGELFF; DNA: TGCAGTGCTAGGGAGGGAGGGAACACCGGGGAGCTGTTTTTT
V: TRBV20-1; length: 15; size: many; D: .; J: TRBJ1-2; CDR3: CSALGGKGSNYGYTF; DNA: TGCAGTGCCCTGGGGGGTAAAGGATCTAACTATGGCTACACCTTC
V: TRBV5-1; length: 15; size: .; D: .; J: TRBJ1-4; CDR3: CASSLVPGAGEKLFF; DNA: TGCGCCAGCAGCTTGGTTCCGGGGGCGGGGGAAAAACTGTTTTTT
V: TRBV15; length: 13; size: many; D: TRBD1; J: TRBJ2-7; CDR3: CATSRTGLSEQYF; DNA: TGTGCCACCTCCCGGACAGGGTTAAGCGAGCAGTACTTC
V: TRBV27; length: 14; size: many; D: .; J: TRBJ2-3; CDR3: CASSKGIGTDTQYF; DNA: TGTGCCAGCAGTAAGGGGATAGGCACAGATACGCAGTATTTT
V: TRBV9; length: 16; size: many; D: TRBD1; J: TRBJ2-2; CDR3: CASSLQGQGAIGELFF; DNA: TGTGCCAGCAGCCTTCAGGGACAGGGGGCGATCGGGGAGCTGTTTTTT
V: TRBV20-1; length: 18; size: few; D: TRBD1; J: TRBJ1-1; CDR3: CSAREWGVPGGASTEAFF; DNA: TGCAGTGCTAGAGAGTGGGGGGTCCCAGGGGGCGCGAGCACTGAAGCTTTCTTT
V: TRBV7-7; length: 14; size: many; D: TRBD1; J: TRBJ2-2; CDR3: CASSQDRVGGELFF; DNA: TGTGCCAGCAGCCAAGACAGGGTAGGCGGGGAGCTGTTTTTT
V: TRBV20-1; length: 14; size: .; D: .; J: TRBJ2-1; CDR3: CSARQSWGYNEQFF; DNA: TGCAGTGCTAGGCAGTCTTGGGGGTACAATGAGCAGTTCTTC
V: TRBV20-1; length: 15; size: many; D: .; J: TRBJ1-6; CDR3: CSARTGTGYNSPLHF; DNA: TGCAGTGCGCGAACCGGGACGGGATATAATTCACCCCTCCACTTT
V: TRBV9; length: 17; size: .; D: TRBD1; J: TRBJ2-3; CDR3: CASSVPRQGRSTDTQYF; DNA: TGTGCCAGCAGCGTACCTCGACAGGGCAGAAGCACAGATACGCAGTATTTT
V: TRBV11-2; length: 15; size: .; D: TRBD2; J: TRBJ2-3; CDR3: CASSSLTSGGDTQYF; DNA: TGTGCCAGCAGCTCCCTGACTAGCGGAGGGGATACGCAGTATTTT
V: TRBV9; length: 15; size: .; D: TRBD2; J: TRBJ2-1; CDR3: CASSQAGGDFDEQFF; DNA: TGTGCCAGCAGCCAAGCCGGGGGGGATTTCGATGAGCAGTTCTTC
V: TRBV9; length: 14; size: many; D: .; J: TRBJ2-7; CDR3: CASSVASSSYEQYF; DNA: TGTGCCAGCAGCGTAGCTTCCAGCTCCTACGAGCAGTACTTC
V: TRBV7-7; length: 13; size: .; D: .; J: TRBJ2-7; CDR3: CASSTGLGYEQYF; DNA: TGTGCCAGCAGTACAGGGCTAGGCTACGAGCAGTACTTC
V: TRBV3-1; length: 16; size: .; D: .; J: TRBJ2-6; CDR3: CASSQFRGSGANVLTF; DNA: TGTGCCAGCAGCCAATTCCGGGGGTCTGGGGCCAACGTCCTGACTTTC
V: TRBV12-3/TRBV12-4; length: 14; size: many; D: TRBD1; J: TRBJ2-5; CDR3: CASSGDSNKETQYF; DNA: TGTGCCAGCAGCGGGGACAGCAATAAAGAGACCCAGTACTTC
V: TRBV5-1; length: 15; size: few; D: TRBD2; J: TRBJ2-3; CDR3: CASSLTSGGANTQYF; DNA: TGCGCCAGCAGCTTGACTAGCGGGGGGGCCAATACGCAGTATTTT
V: TRBV10-3; length: 15; size: many; D: .; J: TRBJ2-1; CDR3: CAISDYGSIYNEQFF; DNA: TGTGCCATCAGTGACTACGGGAGTATTTACAATGAGCAGTTCTTC
V: TRBV7-2; length: 16; size: many; D: .; J: TRBJ2-3; CDR3: CASSSEGPRITDTQYF; DNA: TGTGCCAGCAGCTCAGAAGGACCCCGGATCACAGATACGCAGTATTTT
V: TRBV6-1; length: 13; size: many; D: .; J: TRBJ1-2; CDR3: CASTQKGDYGYTF; DNA: TGTGCCAGCACCCAGAAAGGAGACTATGGCTACACCTTC
V: TRBV5-6; length: 13; size: many; D: .; J: TRBJ1-6; CDR3: CASSPTRESPLHF; DNA: TGTGCCAGCAGCCCGACCCGGGAATCACCCCTCCACTTT
V: TRBV5-1; length: 14; size: .; D: .; J: TRBJ1-4; CDR3: CASSPGLLNEKLFF; DNA: TGCGCCAGCAGCCCGGGACTGTTGAATGAAAAACTGTTTTTT
V: TRBV2; length: 16; size: .; D: .; J: TRBJ1-1; CDR3: CASSVPTGSSATEAFF; DNA: TGTGCCAGCAGCGTGCCTACAGGGTCAAGTGCCACTGAAGCTTTCTTT
V: TRBV7-2; length: 13; size: many; D: .; J: TRBJ2-5; CDR3: CASSLEYSQTQYF; DNA: TGTGCCAGCAGCTTAGAATACAGTCAGACCCAGTACTTC
V: TRBV7-9; length: 14; size: .; D: .; J: TRBJ2-5; CDR3: CASSLVGRGETQYF; DNA: TGTGCCAGCAGCTTAGTGGGTCGGGGAGAGACCCAGTACTTC
V: TRBV4-2; length: 15; size: many; D: TRBD2; J: TRBJ2-7; CDR3: CASSSLGGSTYEQYF; DNA: TGTGCCAGCAGCTCGCTGGGGGGGTCCACCTACGAGCAGTACTTC
V: TRBV6-1; length: 15; size: many; D: .; J: TRBJ1-6; CDR3: CASSEADGIISPLHF; DNA: TGTGCCAGCAGTGAAGCTGACGGAATAATTTCACCCCTCCACTTT